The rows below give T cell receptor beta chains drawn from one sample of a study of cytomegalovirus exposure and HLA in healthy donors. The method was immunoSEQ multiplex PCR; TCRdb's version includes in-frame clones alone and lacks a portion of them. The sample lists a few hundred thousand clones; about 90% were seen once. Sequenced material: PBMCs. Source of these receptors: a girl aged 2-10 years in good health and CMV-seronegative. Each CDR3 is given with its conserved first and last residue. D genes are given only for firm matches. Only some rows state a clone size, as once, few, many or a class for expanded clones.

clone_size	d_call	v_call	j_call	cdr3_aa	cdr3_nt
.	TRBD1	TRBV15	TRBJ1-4	CATSRPDRENEKLFF	TGTGCCACCAGCAGACCCGACAGGGAAAATGAAAAACTGTTTTTT
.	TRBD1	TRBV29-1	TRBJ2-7	CSVSTGGGYEQYF	TGCAGCGTTTCGACAGGGGGTGGCTACGAGCAGTACTTC
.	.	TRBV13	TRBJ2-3	CASSPARGASDTQYF	TGTGCCAGCAGCCCTGCCCGGGGGGCATCAGATACGCAGTATTTT
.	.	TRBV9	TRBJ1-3	CASSARRVPFVNTIYF	TGTGCCAGCAGCGCTAGACGGGTCCCCTTTGTAAACACCATATATTTT
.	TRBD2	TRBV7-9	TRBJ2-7	CASSLKLAGGPPYEQYF	TGTGCCAGCAGCTTAAAACTCGCGGGAGGGCCACCCTACGAGCAGTACTTC
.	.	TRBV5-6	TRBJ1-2	CASSLGQGNYGYTF	TGTGCCAGCAGCTTGGGGCAGGGGAACTATGGCTACACCTTC
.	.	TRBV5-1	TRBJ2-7	CTSSLVGGKDYEQYF	TGCACCAGCAGCTTAGTTGGGGGGAAAGACTACGAGCAGTACTTC
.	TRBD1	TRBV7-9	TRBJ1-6	CASSHGTGASSYNSPLHF	TGTGCCAGCAGCCATGGGACAGGGGCCAGCTCCTATAATTCACCCCTCCACTTT
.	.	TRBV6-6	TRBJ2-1	CASSQGAGLPPNEQFF	TGTGCCAGCAGTCAAGGAGCGGGCCTTCCCCCCAATGAGCAGTTCTTC
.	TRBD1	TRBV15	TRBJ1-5	CATSPGTGISNQPQHF	TGTGCCACCAGTCCCGGGACAGGGATCAGCAATCAGCCCCAGCATTTT
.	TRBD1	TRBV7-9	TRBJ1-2	CASSSPGQLNYGYTF	TGTGCCAGCAGCTCACCGGGACAGCTTAACTATGGCTACACCTTC
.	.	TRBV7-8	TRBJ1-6	CASSSTGMNSPLHF	TGTGCCAGCAGCTCAACAGGGATGAATTCACCCCTCCACTTT
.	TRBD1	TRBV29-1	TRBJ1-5	CSVSTGHQPQHF	TGCAGCGTTTCGACAGGGCATCAGCCCCAGCATTTT
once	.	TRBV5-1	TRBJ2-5	CASSLGQYQETQYF	TGCGCCAGCAGCTTGGGACAGTACCAAGAGACCCAGTACTTC
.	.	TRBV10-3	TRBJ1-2	CATLDAGGRGSYGYTF	TGTGCCACCCTTGATGCGGGGGGGAGAGGGAGCTATGGCTACACCTTC
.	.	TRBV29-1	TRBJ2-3	CSVPGTVRDTQYF	TGCAGCGTTCCCGGGACTGTTCGGGATACGCAGTATTTT
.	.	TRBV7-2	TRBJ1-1	CASRLLEGRTEAFF	TGTGCCAGCAGGTTGTTGGAGGGTAGGACTGAAGCTTTCTTT
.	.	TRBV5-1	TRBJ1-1	CASSLVSGEYTEAFF	TGCGCCAGCAGCTTGGTGTCAGGGGAATACACTGAAGCTTTCTTT
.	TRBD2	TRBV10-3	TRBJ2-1	CAIRKLAGGYNEQFF	TGTGCCATCAGGAAGTTAGCGGGGGGATACAATGAGCAGTTCTTC
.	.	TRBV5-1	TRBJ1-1	CASSSGDLNTEAFF	TGCGCCAGCAGCTCAGGGGATTTGAACACTGAAGCTTTCTTT
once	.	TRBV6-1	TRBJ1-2	CASSPPGLYGYTF	TGTGCCAGCAGTCCCCCAGGGCTGTATGGCTACACCTTC
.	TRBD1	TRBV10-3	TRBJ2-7	CAISGGFRDRGSSRECEQYF	TGTGCCATCAGTGGGGGTTTCCGGGACAGGGGCTCTTCTCGGGAGTGCGAGCAGTACTTC
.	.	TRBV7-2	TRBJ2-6	CAKGDGFGANVLTF	TGTGCCAAAGGAGACGGGTTTGGGGCCAACGTCCTGACTTTC
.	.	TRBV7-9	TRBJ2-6	CASSLPTDYFSGANVLTF	TGTGCCAGCAGCTTGCCGACAGATTACTTCTCTGGGGCCAACGTCCTGACTTTC
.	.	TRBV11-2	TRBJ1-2	CASSFPSLGVYTF	TGTGCCAGCAGCTTCCCCTCCCTAGGCGTCTACACCTTC
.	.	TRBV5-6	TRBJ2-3	CASSLGAATDTQYF	TGTGCCAGCAGCTTGGGGGCAGCCACAGATACGCAGTATTTT
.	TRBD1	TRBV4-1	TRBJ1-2	CASSPTLGSTGTNNYGYTF	TGCGCCAGCAGCCCTACACTCGGATCGACAGGGACCAATAACTATGGCTACACCTTC
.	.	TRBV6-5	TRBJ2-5	CACRGGADETQYF	TGTGCCTGCCGAGGGGGGGCTGACGAGACCCAGTACTTC
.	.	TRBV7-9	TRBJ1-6	CASSLQGSDSPLHF	TGTGCCAGCAGCCTACAGGGTAGTGATTCACCCCTCCACTTT
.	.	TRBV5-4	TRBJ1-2	CASSLGQPGSYGYTF	TGTGCCAGCAGCTTGGGTCAGCCGGGATCCTATGGCTACACCTTC
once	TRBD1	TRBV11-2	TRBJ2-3	CASSQQGSGADTQYF	TGTGCCAGCAGCCAACAGGGGTCAGGGGCAGATACGCAGTATTTT
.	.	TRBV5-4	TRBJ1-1	CASSLTRGSVYTEAFF	TGTGCCAGCAGCCTAACCCGGGGGTCAGTCTACACTGAAGCTTTCTTT
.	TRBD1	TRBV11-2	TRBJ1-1	CASSSRTGLNTEAFF	TGTGCCAGCAGCTCGCGGACAGGGTTGAACACTGAAGCTTTCTTT
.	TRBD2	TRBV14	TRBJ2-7	CASSLILAGGPTYEQYF	TGTGCCAGCAGCCTTATACTAGCGGGGGGACCGACCTACGAGCAGTACTTC
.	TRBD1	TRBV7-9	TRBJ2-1	CASSTRRGQGNNEQFF	TGTGCCAGCAGCACACGCCGAGGACAGGGGAACAATGAGCAGTTCTTC
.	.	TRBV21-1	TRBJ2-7	CASSRFSGKSYEQYF	TGTGCCAGCAGCAGGTTTAGCGGGAAGTCCTACGAGCAGTACTTC
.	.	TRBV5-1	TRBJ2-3	CASSLQGTDTQYF	TGCGCCAGCAGCTTGCAGGGCACAGATACGCAGTATTTT
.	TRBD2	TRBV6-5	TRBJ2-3	CASSYAGTSPTDTQYF	TGTGCCAGCAGTTACGCCGGGACTAGCCCCACAGATACGCAGTATTTT
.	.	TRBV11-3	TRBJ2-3	CASSLDEGGSTDTQYF	TGTGCCAGCAGCTTAGATGAAGGCGGGAGCACAGATACGCAGTATTTT
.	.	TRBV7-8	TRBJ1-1	CASSPRGDRIAEAFF	TGTGCCAGCAGCCCGCGTGGAGATCGAATAGCTGAAGCTTTCTTT
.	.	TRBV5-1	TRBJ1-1	CASSLKGRGGVNTEAFF	TGCGCCAGCAGCCTGAAGGGGAGGGGTGGGGTGAACACTGAAGCTTTCTTT
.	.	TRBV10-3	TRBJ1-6	CAISESRSNSPLHF	TGTGCCATCAGTGAGTCAAGGAGTAATTCACCCCTCCACTTT
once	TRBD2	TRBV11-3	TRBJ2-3	CASSLTRASGMSTDTQYF	TGTGCCAGCAGCTTAACCAGGGCTAGCGGGATGAGCACAGATACGCAGTATTTT
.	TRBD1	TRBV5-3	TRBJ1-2	CARSLGLRTGIGGYTF	TGTGCCAGAAGCTTGGGCTTGAGGACAGGGATCGGAGGCTACACCTTC
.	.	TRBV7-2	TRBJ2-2	CASSLALSLTGELFF	TGTGCCAGCAGCTTAGCGCTTAGCCTCACCGGGGAGCTGTTTTTT
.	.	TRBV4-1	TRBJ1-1	CASSVPGLRNTEAFF	TGCGCCAGCAGCGTACCGGGACTGAGGAACACTGAAGCTTTCTTT
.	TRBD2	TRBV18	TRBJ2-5	CASSRLLGLVDETQYF	TGTGCCAGCTCACGACTCCTCGGACTAGTAGACGAGACCCAGTACTTC
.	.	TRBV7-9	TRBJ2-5	CAIQPTLSGEEKETQYF	TGTGCCATTCAACCCACCTTGAGCGGAGAGGAAAAAGAGACCCAGTACTTC
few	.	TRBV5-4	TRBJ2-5	CASSVPSAQETQYF	TGTGCCAGCAGCGTGCCTAGCGCTCAAGAGACCCAGTACTTC
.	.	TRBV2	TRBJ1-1	CASSEGTVEAFF	TGTGCCAGCAGTGAAGGGACAGTTGAAGCTTTCTTT
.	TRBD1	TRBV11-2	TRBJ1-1	CASSLVWGQGAEGTEAFF	TGTGCCAGCAGCTTAGTCTGGGGACAGGGGGCTGAGGGCACTGAAGCTTTCTTT
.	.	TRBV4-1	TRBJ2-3	CASSQTQITVDTQYF	TGCGCCAGCAGCCAAACCCAAATTACTGTAGATACGCAGTATTTT
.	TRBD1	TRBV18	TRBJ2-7	CASSPSDRVNEQYF	TGTGCCAGCTCACCATCGGACAGGGTAAACGAGCAGTACTTC
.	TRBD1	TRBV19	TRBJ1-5	CASSIEGQGIQPQHF	TGTGCCAGTAGTATAGAAGGACAGGGTATTCAGCCCCAGCATTTT